This entry concerns a single T cell receptor beta chain. Method: immunoSEQ multiplex PCR; TCRdb's copy keeps in-frame clones and lacks some. The sample lists approximately 400,000 clones, about 89% occurring once. With 3 bases removed from V and 2 bases from J, the gap between germline ends came to 17 bases. This CDR3 is 16 amino acids long. From germline, CDR1 is SGHAT and CDR2 FQNNGV. This record belongs to a study of blood T cell repertoires in COVID-19. Study in general: Samples taken during acute and convalescent COVID-19 were collected in the United States, Italy and Spain. PBMCs, B-cell-depleted T cells, or T cells provided the cDNA or gDNA that made up the material.

The receptor comes from a man aged 35 to 55 with acute or convalescent COVID-19. Source material: peripheral blood. The genes are TRBV11-2 and TRBJ2-7; D may be TRBD2 (6 bases). CDR3 sequence reads: CASSLEGTLHPYEQYF. Written as DNA, the CDR3 is TGTGCCAGCAGCTTGGAAGGGACTCTTCACCCCTACGAGCAGTACTTC.